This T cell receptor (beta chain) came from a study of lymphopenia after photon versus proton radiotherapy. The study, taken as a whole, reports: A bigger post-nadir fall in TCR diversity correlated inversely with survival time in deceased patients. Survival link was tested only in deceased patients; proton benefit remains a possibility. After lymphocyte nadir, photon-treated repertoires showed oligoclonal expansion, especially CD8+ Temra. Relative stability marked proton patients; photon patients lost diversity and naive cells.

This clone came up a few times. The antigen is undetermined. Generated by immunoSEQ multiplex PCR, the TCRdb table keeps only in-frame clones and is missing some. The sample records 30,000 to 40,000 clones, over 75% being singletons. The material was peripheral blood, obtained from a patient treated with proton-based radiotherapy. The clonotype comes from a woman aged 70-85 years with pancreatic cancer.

This CDR3 is CASQRDLMNTEAFF. In nucleotides, the CDR3 is TGTGCCAGCCAGCGGGACCTCATGAACACTGAAGCTTTCTTT. The V call is TRBV27, the J call TRBJ1-1; D is perhaps TRBD1 (5 bases). The CDR3 is 14 residues long. Trimming removed 8 bases from V and 0 bases from J, with 13 bases in between. Germline assignment: CDR1 MNHEY and CDR2 SMNVEV (reference sequence).